This is a list of T cell receptor beta chains from one sample in a study of OX40 agonist ivuxolimab in advanced cancers. The data were produced by immunoSEQ multiplex PCR, yet TCRdb's version contains in-frame clones alone and is incomplete. The data show some 77,000 clones, with 70% to 90% seen just once and 0.9% to 1.2% held by the top ten. This specimen consisted of CD4+ or CD8+ T cells sorted from blood, obtained in a trial of the OX40 agonist ivuxolimab. Every receptor here comes from an adult with an advanced solid tumor such as melanoma, head and neck, liver or kidney cancer. Both conserved end residues are part of each CDR3. Fields, in order: D gene, clone size, J gene, V gene, CDR3 protein, CDR3 DNA. The D gene is left open where the match is weak. Clone size is stated in some rows and not others, as once, few, many or a class when expanded.

D gene: TRBD1
clone size: once
J gene: TRBJ2-1
V gene: TRBV7-3
CDR3 protein: CASSLDRVGEQFF
CDR3 DNA: TGTGCCAGCAGCCTCGACAGGGTTGGTGAGCAGTTCTTC

D gene: TRBD1
clone size: .
J gene: TRBJ2-2
V gene: TRBV9
CDR3 protein: CASSLSLLNDRVVGELFF
CDR3 DNA: TGTGCCAGCTCCTTGTCCTTATTAAATGACAGGGTCGTCGGGGAGCTGTTTTTT

D gene: .
clone size: .
J gene: TRBJ1-5
V gene: TRBV10-3
CDR3 protein: CAISEGGGAGNQPQHF
CDR3 DNA: TGTGCCATCAGTGAAGGGGGAGGGGCGGGCAATCAGCCCCAGCATTTT

D gene: .
clone size: .
J gene: TRBJ2-1
V gene: TRBV2
CDR3 protein: CASGGLTKGQPRSYNEQFF
CDR3 DNA: TGTGCCAGCGGAGGGCTAACAAAGGGACAGCCCCGCTCCTACAATGAGCAGTTCTTC

D gene: .
clone size: .
J gene: TRBJ2-7
V gene: TRBV30
CDR3 protein: CAWRTSRSYEQYF
CDR3 DNA: TGTGCCTGGCGCACCTCTCGGAGCTACGAGCAGTACTTC

D gene: .
clone size: few
J gene: TRBJ1-5
V gene: TRBV2
CDR3 protein: CASSEGAGSNQPQHF
CDR3 DNA: TGTGCCAGCAGCGAAGGGGCGGGGAGCAATCAGCCCCAGCATTTT

D gene: TRBD2
clone size: .
J gene: TRBJ2-5
V gene: TRBV6-1
CDR3 protein: CASSVGTSGSSETQYF
CDR3 DNA: TGTGCCAGCAGTGTAGGGACTAGCGGGAGTTCAGAGACCCAGTACTTC

D gene: .
clone size: .
J gene: TRBJ1-1
V gene: TRBV9
CDR3 protein: CASSVVPATEAFF
CDR3 DNA: TGTGCCAGCAGCGTAGTCCCAGCCACTGAAGCTTTCTTT

D gene: .
clone size: .
J gene: TRBJ2-1
V gene: TRBV19
CDR3 protein: CASSMSGWGNEQFF
CDR3 DNA: TGTGCCAGTAGTATGTCAGGGTGGGGCAATGAGCAGTTCTTC

D gene: TRBD2
clone size: once
J gene: TRBJ2-1
V gene: TRBV7-8
CDR3 protein: CASSPRYLGLAGVQNEQFF
CDR3 DNA: TGTGCCAGCAGCCCTCGATATCTGGGACTAGCGGGAGTTCAGAATGAGCAGTTCTTC

D gene: .
clone size: .
J gene: TRBJ2-4
V gene: TRBV5-1
CDR3 protein: CASSPGTRGVGNIQYF
CDR3 DNA: TGCGCCAGCAGCCCCGGGACCCGGGGTGTGGGGAACATTCAGTACTTC

D gene: TRBD1
clone size: once
J gene: TRBJ2-7
V gene: TRBV5-4
CDR3 protein: CASSPRTGVGEQYF
CDR3 DNA: TGTGCCAGCAGCCCTAGGACAGGGGTGGGCGAGCAGTACTTC

D gene: TRBD1
clone size: .
J gene: TRBJ1-1
V gene: TRBV7-3
CDR3 protein: CASSLKGGQPNTEAFF
CDR3 DNA: TGTGCCAGCAGCTTAAAGGGGGGACAGCCGAACACTGAAGCTTTCTTT

D gene: .
clone size: few
J gene: TRBJ1-4
V gene: TRBV18
CDR3 protein: CASSPGSDEKLFF
CDR3 DNA: TGTGCCAGCTCACCAGGGTCGGATGAAAAACTGTTTTTT

D gene: TRBD2
clone size: .
J gene: TRBJ2-2
V gene: TRBV5-4
CDR3 protein: CASSASGTSATGELFF
CDR3 DNA: TGTGCCAGCAGCGCCTCCGGGACTAGCGCCACCGGGGAGCTGTTTTTT

D gene: .
clone size: .
J gene: TRBJ1-6
V gene: TRBV30
CDR3 protein: CAWSFSGSSYNSPLHF
CDR3 DNA: TGTGCCTGGAGTTTTTCAGGGAGCTCCTATAATTCACCCCTCCACTTT

D gene: TRBD1
clone size: .
J gene: TRBJ1-1
V gene: TRBV27
CDR3 protein: CATKGGGLRNTEAFF
CDR3 DNA: TGTGCCACCAAAGGGGGCGGACTTCGGAACACTGAAGCTTTCTTT

D gene: .
clone size: .
J gene: TRBJ2-7
V gene: TRBV15
CDR3 protein: CATSRAAYEQYF
CDR3 DNA: TGTGCCACCAGCAGAGCGGCCTACGAGCAGTACTTC

D gene: .
clone size: few
J gene: TRBJ1-2
V gene: TRBV28
CDR3 protein: CASSSNYGYTF
CDR3 DNA: TGTGCCAGCAGTTCCAACTATGGCTACACCTTC

D gene: TRBD1
clone size: once
J gene: TRBJ2-5
V gene: TRBV27
CDR3 protein: CASKTGGAGETQYF
CDR3 DNA: TGTGCCAGCAAAACAGGGGGCGCTGGGGAGACCCAGTACTTC

D gene: .
clone size: once
J gene: TRBJ2-3
V gene: TRBV2
CDR3 protein: CASTGRVGDTQYF
CDR3 DNA: TGTGCCAGCACCGGCAGGGTGGGGGATACGCAGTATTTT

D gene: TRBD2
clone size: .
J gene: TRBJ2-2
V gene: TRBV10-3
CDR3 protein: CAISGGLAGSTGELFF
CDR3 DNA: TGTGCCATCAGTGGGGGACTAGCGGGAAGCACCGGGGAGCTGTTTTTT

D gene: .
clone size: .
J gene: TRBJ2-3
V gene: TRBV2
CDR3 protein: CASMGYPSTDTQYF
CDR3 DNA: TGTGCCAGCATGGGCTACCCTAGCACAGATACGCAGTATTTT

D gene: .
clone size: .
J gene: TRBJ2-2
V gene: TRBV9
CDR3 protein: CASSVSAGELFF
CDR3 DNA: TGTGCCAGCAGCGTATCTGCCGGGGAGCTGTTTTTT

D gene: TRBD2
clone size: .
J gene: TRBJ2-1
V gene: TRBV5-1
CDR3 protein: CASSSSGRAYNEQFF
CDR3 DNA: TGCGCCAGCAGCTCTAGCGGGAGGGCCTACAATGAGCAGTTCTTC

D gene: .
clone size: .
J gene: TRBJ2-3
V gene: TRBV5-4
CDR3 protein: CASSLNTDTQYF
CDR3 DNA: TGTGCCAGCAGCTTGAACACAGATACGCAGTATTTT

D gene: TRBD2
clone size: .
J gene: TRBJ2-2
V gene: TRBV4-1
CDR3 protein: CASSQDSSGRIGELFF
CDR3 DNA: TGCGCCAGCAGCCAAGATTCTAGCGGGAGGATCGGGGAGCTGTTTTTT

D gene: TRBD2
clone size: .
J gene: TRBJ2-1
V gene: TRBV6-6
CDR3 protein: CASSSAGVGSLEQFF
CDR3 DNA: TGTGCCAGCAGTTCAGCGGGAGTGGGTTCCCTTGAGCAGTTCTTC

D gene: TRBD2
clone size: .
J gene: TRBJ2-1
V gene: TRBV5-1
CDR3 protein: CASSSGTSGSLNEQFF
CDR3 DNA: TGCGCCAGCAGCTCCGGGACTAGCGGGAGTTTGAATGAGCAGTTCTTC

D gene: .
clone size: .
J gene: TRBJ1-6
V gene: TRBV27
CDR3 protein: CASSLSRNSPLHF
CDR3 DNA: TGTGCCAGCAGTTTATCAAGGAATTCACCCCTCCACTTT

D gene: .
clone size: .
J gene: TRBJ2-2
V gene: TRBV7-9
CDR3 protein: CASSLRLPGAGSGELFF
CDR3 DNA: TGTGCCAGCAGCTTACGGCTACCGGGAGCAGGCTCCGGGGAGCTGTTTTTT

D gene: .
clone size: .
J gene: TRBJ1-2
V gene: TRBV6-1
CDR3 protein: CASSEAGGRWVNYGYTF
CDR3 DNA: TGTGCCAGCAGTGAAGCTGGGGGTCGGTGGGTAAACTATGGCTACACCTTC

D gene: TRBD1
clone size: .
J gene: TRBJ1-1
V gene: TRBV27
CDR3 protein: CASSSHRGNTEAFF
CDR3 DNA: TGTGCCAGCAGTTCCCACAGGGGGAACACTGAAGCTTTCTTT

D gene: TRBD1
clone size: medium-sized
J gene: TRBJ1-2
V gene: TRBV5-4
CDR3 protein: CASSSPTGGAGGYTF
CDR3 DNA: TGTGCCAGCAGCTCGCCGACAGGGGGCGCGGGGGGCTACACCTTC

D gene: .
clone size: .
J gene: TRBJ1-5
V gene: TRBV12-5
CDR3 protein: CASGLSQGTLADQPQHF
CDR3 DNA: TGTGCTAGTGGTTTGTCCCAAGGGACCTTGGCGGATCAGCCCCAGCATTTT

D gene: .
clone size: .
J gene: TRBJ2-5
V gene: TRBV5-1
CDR3 protein: CASSLGRQETQYF
CDR3 DNA: TGCGCCAGCAGCTTGGGGCGTCAAGAGACCCAGTACTTC

D gene: TRBD2
clone size: .
J gene: TRBJ2-1
V gene: TRBV7-3
CDR3 protein: CASSPGTSEYNEQFF
CDR3 DNA: TGTGCCAGCAGCCCTGGGACTAGCGAGTACAATGAGCAGTTCTTC

D gene: .
clone size: .
J gene: TRBJ2-3
V gene: TRBV21-1
CDR3 protein: CASSKGHRETDTQYF
CDR3 DNA: TGTGCCAGCAGCAAAGGACACAGGGAAACAGATACGCAGTATTTT

D gene: TRBD2
clone size: .
J gene: TRBJ2-7
V gene: TRBV7-2
CDR3 protein: CASSLGGGYEQYF
CDR3 DNA: TGTGCCAGCAGCTTAGGGGGGGGTTACGAGCAGTACTTC

D gene: .
clone size: .
J gene: TRBJ1-5
V gene: TRBV4-3
CDR3 protein: CASSQEASYSNQPQHF
CDR3 DNA: TGCGCCAGCAGCCAAGAGGCCAGTTATAGCAATCAGCCCCAGCATTTT

D gene: .
clone size: .
J gene: TRBJ2-3
V gene: TRBV2
CDR3 protein: CASSLRQVDDTQYF
CDR3 DNA: TGTGCCAGCAGTCTGCGTCAAGTCGATGATACGCAGTATTTT

D gene: TRBD1
clone size: .
J gene: TRBJ1-5
V gene: TRBV10-3
CDR3 protein: CATSPGQGDQPQHF
CDR3 DNA: TGTGCCACCAGTCCGGGACAGGGAGACCAGCCCCAGCATTTT

D gene: TRBD1
clone size: .
J gene: TRBJ2-7
V gene: TRBV7-2
CDR3 protein: CASSTGTGPDEQYF
CDR3 DNA: TGTGCCAGCAGCACCGGGACAGGGCCGGACGAGCAGTACTTC

D gene: TRBD1
clone size: .
J gene: TRBJ1-1
V gene: TRBV19
CDR3 protein: CASSPRQGQNTEAFF
CDR3 DNA: TGTGCCAGTTCGCCTCGACAGGGGCAAAACACTGAAGCTTTCTTT

D gene: .
clone size: .
J gene: TRBJ1-6
V gene: TRBV30
CDR3 protein: CAWGGAFNSPLHF
CDR3 DNA: TGTGCCTGGGGGGGAGCTTTTAATTCACCCCTCCACTTT

D gene: .
clone size: .
J gene: TRBJ2-1
V gene: TRBV4-2
CDR3 protein: CASSQSAGRPSSYNEQFF
CDR3 DNA: TGTGCCAGCAGCCAATCGGCAGGGAGGCCGAGCTCCTACAATGAGCAGTTCTTC

D gene: .
clone size: .
J gene: TRBJ1-1
V gene: TRBV6-5
CDR3 protein: CASSPSDGNTEAFF
CDR3 DNA: TGTGCCAGCAGCCCATCCGACGGGAACACTGAAGCTTTCTTT

D gene: TRBD1
clone size: .
J gene: TRBJ1-5
V gene: TRBV6-6
CDR3 protein: CASSGTGGQGNQPQHF
CDR3 DNA: TGTGCCAGCAGTGGGACAGGGGGCCAGGGCAATCAGCCCCAGCATTTT

D gene: .
clone size: .
J gene: TRBJ1-5
V gene: TRBV5-8
CDR3 protein: CASSLLDGGWQPQHF
CDR3 DNA: TGTGCCAGCAGCTTATTGGACGGGGGTTGGCAGCCCCAGCATTTT

D gene: .
clone size: .
J gene: TRBJ2-6
V gene: TRBV2
CDR3 protein: CASSPQVAGANVLTF
CDR3 DNA: TGTGCCAGCAGTCCCCAGGTGGCCGGGGCCAACGTCCTGACTTTC

D gene: TRBD2
clone size: .
J gene: TRBJ2-3
V gene: TRBV4-2
CDR3 protein: CASSQGVLAGGDTQYF
CDR3 DNA: TGTGCCAGCAGCCAAGGGGTTCTAGCGGGGGGAGATACGCAGTATTTT

D gene: .
clone size: .
J gene: TRBJ1-2
V gene: TRBV11-2
CDR3 protein: CASSLGPSTTGYTF
CDR3 DNA: TGTGCCAGCAGCTTAGGCCCGTCAACCACTGGCTACACCTTC

D gene: .
clone size: .
J gene: TRBJ2-5
V gene: TRBV28
CDR3 protein: CASQRQFRETQYF
CDR3 DNA: TGTGCCAGCCAACGACAGTTTCGGGAGACCCAGTACTTC

D gene: TRBD1
clone size: .
J gene: TRBJ1-1
V gene: TRBV27
CDR3 protein: CASKGQFEAFF
CDR3 DNA: TGTGCCAGCAAGGGACAGTTTGAAGCTTTCTTT

D gene: .
clone size: .
J gene: TRBJ2-7
V gene: TRBV6-1
CDR3 protein: CASTMDSYEQYF
CDR3 DNA: TGTGCCAGCACTATGGACAGTTACGAGCAGTACTTC

D gene: TRBD1
clone size: .
J gene: TRBJ2-7
V gene: TRBV5-1
CDR3 protein: CASWDSVTYEQYF
CDR3 DNA: TGCGCCAGCTGGGACAGCGTCACCTACGAGCAGTACTTC

D gene: TRBD1
clone size: .
J gene: TRBJ1-1
V gene: TRBV5-1
CDR3 protein: CASSLDTGDAFF
CDR3 DNA: TGCGCCAGCAGCTTGGATACAGGGGATGCTTTCTTT

D gene: TRBD1
clone size: .
J gene: TRBJ1-2
V gene: TRBV7-2
CDR3 protein: CASSPPGTGGVYGYTF
CDR3 DNA: TGTGCCAGCAGCCCACCCGGGACAGGGGGGGTCTATGGCTACACCTTC